These T cell receptor beta chains were read from a single sample in a study of response to subunit inactivated influenza vaccine. TCRdb analysed the RT-PCR reads with MiXCR anew, one entry per CDR3 protein. The sample records fewer than 550,000 distinct CDR3 sequences, 25% being singletons. The input for sequencing was CD4+ T cells sorted from PBMCs, taken 5 to 6 days after vaccination. These receptors all come from a man between 50 and 59 years old who received an inactivated influenza vaccine. CDR3s include the opening cysteine and the closing phenylalanine or tryptophan. The D gene is left open where the match is weak. Part of the rows lack a size; the others show once, few, many or a class for expanded clones.

d_gene	j_gene	abundance	v_gene	CDR3aa	CDR3nt
TRBD2	TRBJ2-2	-	TRBV5-6	CASSSSGRASGELFF	TGTGCCAGCAGCTCTAGCGGGAGGGCCTCCGGGGAGCTGTTTTTT
-	TRBJ2-1	-	TRBV12-3/TRBV12-4	CASSTRDRSYNEQFF	TGTGCCAGCAGCACCAGGGATCGCTCCTACAATGAGCAGTTCTTC
TRBD1	TRBJ1-4	-	TRBV20-1	CSARTGRNEKLFF	TGCAGTGCCCGGACAGGCCGTAATGAAAAACTGTTTTTT
-	TRBJ2-1	-	TRBV3-1	CASRKTGVSYNEQFF	TGTGCCAGCAGAAAGACAGGAGTCTCCTACAATGAGCAGTTCTTC
TRBD1	TRBJ1-2	-	TRBV20-1	CSAQGQLLSAGYTF	TGCAGTGCCCAGGGACAGCTCCTTTCGGCGGGCTACACCTTC
-	TRBJ2-6	few	TRBV29-1	CSVDGVAGANVLTF	TGCAGCGTTGATGGGGTGGCTGGGGCCAACGTCCTGACTTTC
-	TRBJ1-2	few	TRBV5-1	CASSLGRYYGYTF	TGCGCCAGCAGCTTGGGACGGTACTATGGCTACACCTTC
-	TRBJ2-3	few	TRBV7-2	CASSLLLAGNTDTQYF	TGTGCCAGCAGCTTATTGCTGGCGGGAAACACAGATACGCAGTATTTT
-	TRBJ2-7	-	TRBV10-3	CASTGHESYEQYF	TGTGCCAGCACAGGGCATGAGTCCTACGAGCAGTACTTC
TRBD1	TRBJ1-6	few	TRBV12-3/TRBV12-4	CASSLLGPGQGGTPLHF	TGTGCCAGCAGTTTATTGGGCCCCGGACAGGGAGGCACACCCCTCCACTTT
-	TRBJ2-5	many	TRBV12-3/TRBV12-4	CASSPTWRETQYF	TGTGCCAGCAGTCCAACTTGGCGGGAGACCCAGTACTTC
TRBD1	TRBJ2-5	-	TRBV20-1	CSARSNRGLETQYF	TGCAGTGCTAGAAGTAACAGGGGGCTAGAGACCCAGTACTTC
-	TRBJ1-2	few	TRBV20-1	CSAESRNYGYTF	TGCAGTGCTGAGTCCAGAAACTATGGCTACACCTTC
-	TRBJ2-7	few	TRBV2	CASSDVYEQYF	TGTGCCAGCAGTGACGTTTACGAGCAGTACTTC
-	TRBJ2-2	few	TRBV7-2	CASSLAGNAGTGELFF	TGTGCCAGCAGCTTAGCCGGGAACGCGGGGACCGGGGAGCTGTTTTTT
-	TRBJ1-4	-	TRBV7-2	CASSLVRGFTNEKLFF	TGTGCCAGCAGCTTAGTTCGGGGATTCACTAATGAAAAACTGTTTTTT
-	TRBJ2-1	-	TRBV6-1	CASGPKTAGRNEQFF	TGTGCCAGCGGTCCCAAAACTGCGGGGCGGAATGAGCAGTTCTTC
-	TRBJ2-2	-	TRBV4-2	CASSQGLTADTGELFF	TGTGCCAGCAGCCAAGGTCTTACAGCAGACACCGGGGAGCTGTTTTTT
-	TRBJ2-3	few	TRBV12-3/TRBV12-4	CASSLGAAAGTDTQYF	TGTGCCAGCAGTTTAGGAGCGGCCGCTGGCACAGATACGCAGTATTTT
-	TRBJ2-3	-	TRBV11-2	CASSPSGFPPQYF	TGTGCCAGCAGCCCATCTGGTTTCCCCCCGCAGTATTTT
-	TRBJ2-7	-	TRBV3-1	CASSQGRGRGNEQYF	TGTGCCAGCAGCCAAGGGAGGGGGCGCGGGAACGAGCAGTACTTC
-	TRBJ2-7	many	TRBV5-1	CASSSGRPPYEQYF	TGCGCCAGCAGCTCGGGACGGCCACCCTACGAGCAGTACTTC
-	TRBJ2-2	few	TRBV11-2	CASSPRVAGELFF	TGTGCCAGCAGCCCCCGGGTGGCCGGGGAGCTGTTTTTT
TRBD1	TRBJ2-1	once	TRBV9	CASSVAGQATYNEQFF	TGTGCCAGCAGCGTTGCCGGACAGGCGACCTACAATGAGCAGTTCTTC
-	TRBJ2-5	few	TRBV7-9	CASSLVLGQARETQYF	TGTGCCAGCAGCTTAGTGTTGGGGCAAGCAAGAGAGACCCAGTACTTC